The 27 T cell receptor beta chains presented below share a single source sample, sequenced in a study of cytomegalovirus exposure and HLA in healthy donors. This PCR relied on a set of 60 Vbeta primers and 13 Jbeta primers. Measured with immunoSEQ multiplex PCR; TCRdb has only the in-frame clones, and not every one. Among some 180,000 clones listed, roughly 80% were seen once. Sequencing was carried out using PBMCs. Every receptor here comes from a woman aged 18-30 years in good health and CMV-seronegative.

This chain connects TRBV21-1 to TRBJ2-7; TRBD1, the table's D call, lacks a check against the DNA. TRBV21-1 is a pseudogene segment. The CDR3 totals 17 residues. The CDR3 bases are TGTGCCAGCAGCCGAAAGGAGGGACAGGGGACCGACTACGAGCAGTACGTC. Translating gives CASSRKEGQGTDYEQYV.

To note about this clone: The junction shows a germline mismatch at one end, possibly a read error. The V gene is TRBV7-9, the J gene TRBJ1-2, with D perhaps matching TRBD1 (5 bases). CDR1 and CDR2 from the germline V gene are SEHNR and FQNEAQ (reference sequence). This CDR3 has 13 amino acids. CDR3 sequence: CSSAWGLGYGYTF. The CDR3 nucleotides read TGTTCCAGCGCTTGGGGCCTAGGGTATGGCTACACCTTC. Full variable domain (outside the CDR3, taken from reference TRBV7-9 and TRBJ1-2): DTGVSQNPRHKITKRGQNVTFRCDPISEHNRLYWYRQTLGQGPEFLTYFQNEAQLEKSRLLSDRFSAERPKGSFSTLEIQRTEQGDSAMYLCSSAWGLGYGYTFGSGTRLTVV.

The CDR3 region is CASSATGAPGNTIYF. Here the CDR3 DNA reads TGCGCCAGCAGCGCGACAGGGGCGCCCGGAAACACCATATATTTT. The rearrangement joins TRBV5-1 to TRBJ1-3, with TRBD1 matching 8 bases. V gave up 4 bases and J gave up 4 bases; unmatched junction bases: 7. CDR1 and CDR2 (germline): SGHRS, YFSETQ. The CDR3 length is 15 residues. The entire variable domain, with the rest obtained from reference TRBV5-1 and TRBJ1-3, is as follows: KAGVTQTPRYLIKTRGQQVTLSCSPISGHRSVSWYQQTPGQGLQFLFEYFSETQRNKGNFPGRFSGRQFSNSRSEMNVSTLELGDSALYLCASSATGAPGNTIYFGEGSWLTVV.

The rearrangement links TRBV13 to TRBJ1-2; D gene ambiguous. V lost 6 bases, J lost 3 bases, and 14 bases lay in between. The CDR3 has 14 amino acids. Germline loops: CDR1 PRHDT, CDR2 FYEKMQ (reference sequence). CDR3 amino acids: CASRPGSGDYGYTF. The CDR3 nucleotides read TGTGCCAGCAGACCGGGCAGCGGGGACTATGGCTACACCTTC.

The V and J genes are TRBV6-5 and TRBJ2-2, with D unclear. This CDR3 contains 14 residues. Trimming stripped 6 bases from V and 2 bases from J, with 10 bases between. Germline CDR1 is MNHEY and CDR2 is SVGAGI. The CDR3 region has the DNA TGTGCCAGCAGGGCAAGTCCCAACACCGGGGAGCTGTTTTTT. This translates into CASRASPNTGELFF.

The chain recombines TRBV5-1 with TRBJ2-3, with unresolved D. Per the germline V gene, CDR1 is SGHRS and CDR2 is YFSETQ. Trimming took off 0 bases at V and 4 bases at J, with 15 bases between the two ends. The CDR3 is 16 amino acids. The CDR3 protein is CASSLGLGFEADTQYF. The CDR3 nucleotides read TGCGCCAGCAGCTTGGGGCTTGGTTTTGAGGCAGATACGCAGTATTTT.

The rearrangement joins TRBV4-3 to TRBJ1-4; no firm D call. This CDR3 comprises 15 residues. V lost 0 bases and J 8 bases, leaving 13 bases between the germline ends. CDR1 is LGHNA and CDR2 is YSLEER in the germline V gene. The CDR3 DNA sequence: TGCGCCAGCAGCCAAGATCGACACTCGACGGAAAAACTGTTTTTT. The encoded protein is CASSQDRHSTEKLFF.

The J gene is TRBJ2-2, the V gene TRBV5-6; 10 nucleotides align to TRBD1. The CDR3 has 17 residues. Trimming at V came to 1 base and at J to 5 bases, leaving 8 bases not matched to a gene. Germline V gives CDR1 SGHDT, CDR2 YYEEEE. The CDR3 here is CASSLTGQGVLTGELFF. The DNA of the CDR3 is TGTGCCAGCAGCTTGACAGGACAGGGGGTATTGACCGGGGAGCTGTTTTTT.

The chain links TRBV27 to TRBJ1-1, with 10 bases identical to TRBD1. CDR1 and CDR2 from the germline V gene are MNHEY and SMNVEV (reference sequence). The ends lost 11 bases at V and 7 bases at J; junction bases unmatched: 7. The CDR3 loop spans 12 amino acids. This CDR3 is CACGTGAIEAFF. Written as DNA, the CDR3 is TGTGCCTGCGGGACAGGGGCGATTGAAGCTTTCTTT.

The chain carries TRBV7-4 and TRBJ1-5; D gene uncertain. CDR3 length: 14 amino acids. The germline gives CDR1 SGHVT, CDR2 SQSDAQ. V was clipped by 2 bases and J by 3 bases, with 8 bases between them. The CDR3 loop reads CASSLRGSNQPQHF. Here the CDR3 DNA reads TGTGCCAGCAGCTTAAGAGGCTCCAATCAGCCCCAGCATTTT.

The chain couples TRBV27 to TRBJ2-1; the match to TRBD2 covers 10 bases. Trimming removed 7 bases from V and 2 bases from J; junction bases left unmatched: 5. Germline V CDR1 and CDR2: MNHEY, SMNVEV (reference sequence). CDR3 length: 15 residues. CDR3: CASTRAGGAYNEQFF. The DNA for the CDR3 is TGTGCCAGCACCCGAGCGGGAGGGGCCTACAATGAGCAGTTCTTC.

V gene TRBV7-2 combines with J gene TRBJ2-1, with TRBD2 matching over 9 bases. The CDR3 is 15 residues long. From germline, CDR1 is SGHTA and CDR2 FQGNSA. V shed 4 bases and J 6 bases; nucleotides not matched to a gene: 7. The CDR3 spells CASSYSGRGPNEQFF. The CDR3 nucleotides are TGTGCCAGCAGCTATAGCGGGAGAGGTCCCAATGAGCAGTTCTTC.

The rearrangement links TRBV11-3 to TRBJ2-3, with D possibly being TRBD1 (6 bases). Germline-derived CDR1 and CDR2 are SGHNT and YENEEA. V was clipped by 0 bases and J by 2 bases, with 15 bases between them. The CDR3 length is 17 residues. The CDR3 DNA reads as TGTGCCAGCAGCTTAGATCGAGGGGGTCTAATCACAGATACGCAGTATTTT. This gives the protein CASSLDRGGLITDTQYF. The full variable domain, with the rest looked up from reference TRBV11-3 and TRBJ2-3, is EAGVVQSPRYKIIEKKQPVAFWCNPISGHNTLYWYLQNLGQGPELLIRYENEEAVDDSQLPKDRFSAERLKGVDSTLKIQPAELGDSAVYLCASSLDRGGLITDTQYFGPGTRLTVL.

V and J are TRBV19 and TRBJ1-4; D uncertain. Trimming removed 6 bases at V and 6 bases at J, with 14 bases between. CDR1 LNHDA and CDR2 SQIVND come from the germline V gene (reference sequence). There are 14 residues in the CDR3. The CDR3 protein is CASRSGEMDEKLFF. The CDR3 DNA follows: TGTGCCAGTAGAAGTGGGGAGATGGATGAAAAACTGTTTTTT.

This clone was counted between two and nine times. This chain links TRBV6-1 with TRBJ2-3, with a tentative D call TRBD2 (6 bases). In germline, CDR1 is MNHNS, CDR2 SASEGT. Between the trimmed V and J ends, which lost 2 bases and 5 bases, there was a span of 26 bases. This CDR3 comprises 19 residues. CDR3 sequence: CASSEPGRSSVQGRDTQYF. CDR3 DNA sequence: TGTGCCAGCAGTGAACCGGGGAGGTCCTCTGTGCAGGGTCGAGATACGCAGTATTTT.

The V call is TRBV21-1, the J call TRBJ2-7; the table's D call of TRBD2 was not tested on the DNA. TRBV21-1 is given as a pseudogene. The CDR3 loop spans 12 amino acids. CDR3 sequence (DNA): TGTGCCAGCAGCAAAGGAGAAGAAGAGCAGTACTTC. Its protein product is CASSKGEEEQYF.

This clone appeared a few times. This specimen includes other DNA sequences encoding the same CDR3. The chain joins TRBV19 to TRBJ1-2, with 9 nucleotides matching TRBD1. The CDR3 extends over 14 amino acids. The V gene's germline CDR1 is LNHDA and CDR2 SQIVND (reference sequence). With V trimmed by 1 base and J by 5 bases, 2 bases remained unmatched. CDR3 sequence reads: CASSIGTGVYGYTF. CDR3 DNA: TGTGCCAGTAGTATAGGGACAGGGGTTTATGGCTACACCTTC.

The V gene is TRBV30, the J gene TRBJ2-7, with 8 bases matching TRBD1. The J segment lost 2 bases and the V segment lost 4 bases, leaving 4 bases of the junction unmatched. This CDR3 spans 13 amino acids. Germline values: CDR1 GTSNPN, CDR2 SVGIG (reference sequence). CDR3 DNA: TGTGCCTGGATCGGACAGGGTCCCTACGAGCAGTACGTC. This sequence encodes CAWIGQGPYEQYV.

The J gene is TRBJ2-3, the V gene TRBV7-9; TRBD1 might be the D (5 bases). From germline, CDR1 is SEHNR and CDR2 FQNEAQ (reference sequence). The length of the CDR3 is 16 residues. V was trimmed by 2 bases and J by 1 base, leaving 13 bases between them. The CDR3 DNA sequence: TGTGCCAGCAGCTTAAGTCTGTCACAGGGCACAGATACGCAGTATTTT. Protein product: CASSLSLSQGTDTQYF.

V is TRBV6-5 and J is TRBJ1-1, with 8 bases that match TRBD1. The junction had 8 bases not matched to a gene; V was cut back by 2 bases and J by 9 bases. Germline V gene sequence: CDR1 MNHEY, CDR2 SVGAGI. The CDR3 is made up of 14 amino acids. The CDR3 loop reads CASSYLRTGQKAFF. The CDR3 region has the DNA TGTGCCAGCAGTTACCTTAGGACAGGGCAAAAAGCTTTCTTT.

There are a few counts of this clone. This chain links TRBV19 with TRBJ2-2; TRBD2 agrees at 8 bases. This CDR3 has 14 residues. V was clipped by 5 bases and J by 3 bases; unmatched bases: 2. Germline CDR1 is LNHDA and CDR2 is SQIVND (reference sequence). The CDR3 reads CASSGGLDTGELFF. In nucleotides, the CDR3 is TGTGCCAGTAGTGGGGGACTAGACACCGGGGAGCTGTTTTTT.

A few counts support this clone. The gene calls are TRBV4-2 and TRBJ2-5; TRBD1 agrees at 7 bases. The J call may be faulty, since TRBJ2-7 better matches the DNA end. Germline CDR1 and CDR2: LGHNA and YNFKEQ. The CDR3 runs to 17 residues. As DNA, the CDR3 is TGTGCCAGCAGCCAAGTACTTAGAGGGGACAGCTCCTACGAGCAGTACTTC. Protein product: CASSQVLRGDSSYEQYF.

This sequence joins TRBV6-5 and TRBJ1-1; D is unclear. Germline lookup yields CDR1 MNHEY and CDR2 SVGAGI. Deletions cut 8 bases from V and 4 bases from J, with 17 bases between. The CDR3 has 14 residues. This CDR3 reads CASSVQSISTEAFF. In DNA form, the CDR3 reads TGTGCCAGCTCCGTCCAATCTATATCCACTGAAGCTTTCTTT.

This rearrangement joins TRBV5-1 to TRBJ2-1; 10 bases agree with TRBD1. Germline V CDR1 and CDR2: SGHRS, YFSETQ. The CDR3 sequence is 14 residues long. The V segment lost 3 bases and the J segment 3 bases; nucleotides outside the gene matches: 0. CDR3 in amino acids: CASSWDRGYNEQFF. The CDR3 DNA reads as TGCGCCAGCAGCTGGGACAGGGGCTACAATGAGCAGTTCTTC.

The V call is TRBV7-9, the J call TRBJ1-1; D perhaps matches TRBD1 (5 bases). Trimming shortened V by 0 bases and J by 10 bases, and 15 bases separated the two germline ends. Germline V gene lookup returns CDR1 SEHNR and CDR2 FQNEAQ (reference sequence). CDR3 length: 14 residues. The CDR3 DNA follows: TGTGCCAGCAGCTTAGCGACAGCCCCGGGTGTAGCTTTCTTT. It is translated as CASSLATAPGVAFF.

The V call is TRBV5-6, the J call TRBJ2-2, with 7 bases fitting TRBD1. The CDR3 extends over 14 amino acids. Trimming cost V 4 bases and J 8 bases; bases outside gene matches: 8. Germline lookup yields CDR1 SGHDT and CDR2 YYEEEE. This chain's CDR3 is CASSQTGSAGELFF. The CDR3 DNA is TGTGCCAGCAGCCAGACAGGGTCCGCTGGGGAGCTGTTTTTT.

This chain links TRBV7-9 with TRBJ2-6; 9 bases align to TRBD1. The length of the CDR3 is 16 residues. CDR1 is SEHNR, CDR2 FQNEAQ, per germline (reference sequence). V dropped 3 bases and J dropped 4; count of bases not matched to a gene: 4. CDR3 amino acids: CASSLGQGPGANVLTF. The CDR3 DNA sequence: TGTGCCAGCAGCTTGGGACAGGGACCCGGGGCCAACGTCCTGACTTTC.